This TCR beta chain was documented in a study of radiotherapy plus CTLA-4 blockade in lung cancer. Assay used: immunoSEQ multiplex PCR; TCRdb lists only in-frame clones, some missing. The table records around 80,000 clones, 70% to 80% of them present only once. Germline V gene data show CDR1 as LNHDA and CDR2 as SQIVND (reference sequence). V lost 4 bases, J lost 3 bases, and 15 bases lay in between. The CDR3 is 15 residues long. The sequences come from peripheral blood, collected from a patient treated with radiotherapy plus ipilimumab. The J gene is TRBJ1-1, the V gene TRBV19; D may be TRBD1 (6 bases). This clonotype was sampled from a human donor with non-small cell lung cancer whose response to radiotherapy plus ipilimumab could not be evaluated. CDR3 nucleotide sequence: TGTGCCAGTAGTACCAGACAGGCGGGTTACACTGAAGCTTTCTTT. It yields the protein CASSTRQAGYTEAFF. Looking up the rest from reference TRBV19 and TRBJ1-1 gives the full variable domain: DGGITQSPKYLFRKEGQNVTLSCEQNLNHDAMYWYRQDPGQGLRLIYYSQIVNDFQKGDIAEGYSVSREKKESFPLTVTSAQKNPTAFYLCASSTRQAGYTEAFFGQGTRLTVV.